The rows below give T cell receptor beta chains drawn from one sample of a study of identical twins. TCRdb itself ran the 5' RACE reads through MiXCR, one entry per CDR3 protein. This sample has about 530,000 distinct CDR3 sequences, with about 22% found just once. The same data also contributed to another study, on yellow fever vaccine responses in identical twins.

The material sequenced was CD4+ T cells sorted from blood. The receptors stem from a woman between 18 and 29 years old in good health. The CDR3 runs from the conserved cysteine through the conserved F or W. D genes are given only for firm matches. Expanded clones get a size class; other rows say once, few or many, or leave the size out.

length | J | size | D | V | CDR3 | DNA
13 | TRBJ1-2 | few | . | TRBV20-1 | CSAVTGGSSGYTF | TGCAGTGCGGTCACGGGGGGGTCGAGTGGCTACACCTTC
17 | TRBJ2-1 | . | . | TRBV27 | CASSSPRGPGLWNEQFF | TGTGCCAGCAGCTCGCCTCGGGGGCCCGGATTATGGAATGAGCAGTTCTTC
15 | TRBJ2-7 | . | TRBD2 | TRBV5-1 | CASSLETGGPYEQYF | TGCGCCAGCAGCTTGGAGACGGGAGGACCCTACGAGCAGTACTTC
16 | TRBJ2-5 | . | . | TRBV12-3/TRBV12-4 | CASSLGRTVSQETQYF | TGTGCCAGCAGTTTAGGCCGGACGGTTAGCCAAGAGACCCAGTACTTC
14 | TRBJ2-2 | . | . | TRBV6-2/TRBV6-3 | CASSSERVTGELFF | TGTGCCAGCAGTTCTGAGAGGGTAACCGGGGAGCTGTTTTTT
17 | TRBJ1-3 | few | TRBD1 | TRBV5-5 | CASSLEGTASSGNTIYF | TGTGCCAGCAGCTTGGAGGGGACAGCGAGCTCTGGAAACACCATATATTTT
15 | TRBJ2-5 | . | TRBD2 | TRBV20-1 | CSARVGSSGAETQYF | TGCAGTGCTAGAGTTGGGTCTAGCGGGGCAGAGACCCAGTACTTC
15 | TRBJ2-7 | few | . | TRBV20-1 | CSARPDRQSSYEQYF | TGCAGTGCTAGACCAGACAGGCAGAGCTCCTACGAGCAGTACTTC
12 | TRBJ2-7 | few | . | TRBV7-9 | CASSLEVWEQYF | TGTGCCAGCAGCTTAGAGGTCTGGGAGCAGTACTTC
13 | TRBJ2-6 | . | . | TRBV28 | CASVVSGANVLTF | TGTGCCAGCGTTGTCTCTGGGGCCAACGTCCTGACTTTC
14 | TRBJ2-1 | many | TRBD1 | TRBV25-1 | CASSVPQGYNEQFF | TGTGCCAGCAGTGTCCCACAGGGGTACAATGAGCAGTTCTTC
17 | TRBJ2-5 | few | . | TRBV9 | CASSRGRQPISTETQYF | TGTGCCAGCAGCCGGGGGAGGCAGCCGATATCTACAGAGACCCAGTACTTC
16 | TRBJ1-1 | . | TRBD1 | TRBV12-3/TRBV12-4 | CASSFGSGGERTEAFF | TGTGCCAGCAGTTTTGGGTCAGGGGGCGAACGTACTGAAGCTTTCTTT
14 | TRBJ2-3 | few | TRBD2 | TRBV15 | CATSMEGTRGGQYF | TGTGCCACCAGCATGGAAGGGACTAGGGGCGGGCAGTATTTT
13 | TRBJ2-5 | . | . | TRBV20-1 | CSASQGIRETQYF | TGCAGTGCTTCGCAGGGGATCCGGGAGACCCAGTACTTC
13 | TRBJ1-3 | few | . | TRBV12-3/TRBV12-4 | CATAVAPGNTIYF | TGTGCCACCGCTGTGGCCCCTGGAAACACCATATATTTT
14 | TRBJ1-1 | few | . | TRBV12-3/TRBV12-4 | CASSYRRAYTEAFF | TGTGCCAGCAGCTACAGGCGGGCGTACACTGAAGCTTTCTTT
14 | TRBJ2-2 | . | . | TRBV7-8 | CASSLEPNTGELFF | TGTGCCAGCAGCTTAGAACCGAACACCGGGGAGCTGTTTTTT
14 | TRBJ2-3 | . | TRBD1 | TRBV29-1 | CSATTGGATDTQYF | TGCAGCGCGACGACAGGGGGCGCGACAGATACGCAGTATTTT
16 | TRBJ2-3 | few | TRBD2 | TRBV5-5 | CASSQGTSGFIDTQYF | TGTGCCAGCAGCCAGGGGACTAGCGGGTTCATAGATACGCAGTATTTT
15 | TRBJ2-5 | . | TRBD2 | TRBV3-1 | CASDRKLAGQETQYF | TGTGCCAGCGACAGGAAGCTAGCGGGGCAAGAGACCCAGTACTTC
16 | TRBJ1-3 | few | TRBD1 | TRBV5-1 | CASSAGQGEAGNTIYF | TGCGCCAGCAGCGCCGGACAGGGGGAAGCTGGAAACACCATATATTTT
13 | TRBJ1-2 | few | . | TRBV12-3/TRBV12-4 | CASSPHQGAGYTF | TGTGCCAGCAGCCCACACCAGGGAGCTGGCTACACCTTC
17 | TRBJ2-1 | . | TRBD2 | TRBV6-2/TRBV6-3 | CASKADGLAGLYNEQFF | TGTGCCAGCAAAGCTGACGGACTAGCGGGACTCTACAATGAGCAGTTCTTC
13 | TRBJ1-6 | . | . | TRBV10-3 | CATYSVPNSPLHF | TGTGCCACCTATTCAGTTCCGAATTCACCCCTCCACTTT
14 | TRBJ2-1 | . | . | TRBV5-1 | CASSLGVSRTEQFF | TGCGCCAGCAGCTTGGGGGTTAGCCGCACTGAGCAGTTCTTC